The 27 T cell receptor beta chains presented below share a single source sample, sequenced in a study of blood T cells in healthy people across ages. PCR was performed a second time for about 7 to 12 cycles using a sample-barcoded 5' primer and a J-beta primer mix. Using its own MiXCR run on the 5' RACE reads, TCRdb lists one record per CDR3 protein. The sample shows some 850,000 distinct CDR3 sequences, more than 25% of them seen only once. In addition, the sample was reused for a study of T cells of mothers and their children.

Sequencing used blood. Receptors originate from a boy younger than 18 in good health.

J is TRBJ2-5 and V is TRBV6-6; the D is unclear. V was trimmed by 7 bases and J by 11 bases, leaving 14 bases between them. Germline assignment: CDR1 MNHNY and CDR2 SVGAGI (reference sequence). The CDR3 length is 11 residues. As DNA, the CDR3 is TGTGCCAGCATCAAGGGCTACGGGCAGTACTTC. Encoded protein: CASIKGYGQYF.

The rearrangement uses TRBV11-2 and TRBJ2-7; possibly TRBD1 or TRBD2 for D (6 bases each). V lost 3 bases and J 2 bases, leaving 14 bases between the germline ends. The CDR3 consists of 15 residues. Germline lookup yields CDR1 SGHAT and CDR2 FQNNGV. CDR3 amino acids: CASSFSSGAAYEQYF. The CDR3 DNA is TGTGCCAGCAGCTTCTCGTCGGGGGCTGCCTACGAGCAGTACTTC.

This clonotype has more than one count but fewer than ten. The chain links TRBV2 to TRBJ2-7; no clear D gene. Deletions cut 0 bases from V and 3 bases from J, with 15 bases between. The CDR3 length is 16 residues. Germline CDR1 and CDR2: SNHLY and FYNNEI. This chain's CDR3 is CASSEALWQYYYEQYF. The CDR3 bases are TGTGCCAGCAGTGAAGCGTTATGGCAATACTACTACGAGCAGTACTTC.

The chain combines TRBV3-1 with TRBJ1-2; D perhaps matches TRBD1 (6 bases). The CDR3 runs 15 residues. In germline, CDR1 is LGHDT, CDR2 YNNKEL (reference sequence). V lost 2 bases and J lost 4, with 14 bases in between. CDR3 coding DNA: TGTGCCAGCAGCCAACGGGGGGGCGCGGGCTATGGCTACACCTTC. Protein product: CASSQRGGAGYGYTF.

The gene calls are TRBV4-1 and TRBJ2-5, with a weak D call TRBD2 (5 bases). V shed 0 bases and J shed 2 bases, with 16 bases lying between them. Germline CDR1 reads MGHRA; CDR2 reads YSYEKL. The CDR3 consists of 17 residues. Written as DNA, the CDR3 is TGCGCCAGCAGCCAAGACTCGACTCGGGGTTGGCAAGAGACCCAGTACTTC. This sequence encodes CASSQDSTRGWQETQYF.

This chain's CDR3 is CASSFERGSTDTQYF. The CDR3 nucleotides are TGTGCCAGTAGTTTTGAGCGGGGTAGCACAGATACGCAGTATTTT. This chain links TRBV19 with TRBJ2-3, with 7 bases matching TRBD2. The CDR3 runs 15 residues. Unmatched junction bases numbered 5, after V lost 5 bases and J lost 0 bases. The V gene's germline CDR1 is LNHDA and CDR2 SQIVND (reference sequence).

The chain links TRBV29-1 to TRBJ2-5; 7 bases are a match to TRBD2. Trimming removed 5 bases from V and 2 bases from J; junction bases left unmatched: 11. The CDR3 totals 15 residues. Germline-derived CDR1 and CDR2 are SQVTM and ANQGSEA. The CDR3 sequence: CSVKSGTIIQETQYF. Here the CDR3 DNA reads TGCAGCGTTAAGTCGGGGACTATAATACAAGAGACCCAGTACTTC.

V is TRBV9 and J is TRBJ2-2; 8 bases are a match to TRBD2. The CDR3 is 16 amino acids. With 0 bases clipped from V and 6 bases from J, the junction kept 7 bases outside the gene matches. Germline CDR1 reads SGDLS; CDR2 reads YYNGEE. In DNA, the CDR3 is TGTGCCAGCAGCGTAGATACGGGGGGGCGGTCCGGGGAGCTGTTTTTT. Protein product: CASSVDTGGRSGELFF.

This clonotype was seen more than once but under ten times. The chain employs TRBV20-1 and TRBJ2-4; 9 bases fit TRBD2. Germline V gives CDR1 DFQATT, CDR2 SNEGSKA (reference sequence). This CDR3 has 17 residues. The CDR3 bases are TGCAGCGCGGACGGTGCGGGAGGGCCCGAGACCAAAAACATTCAGTACTTC. It encodes CSADGAGGPETKNIQYF.

This clonotype was seen only a few times. This rearrangement joins TRBV6-6 to TRBJ2-7; 7 nucleotides match TRBD1. The CDR3 covers 14 residues. Germline assignment: CDR1 MNHNY and CDR2 SVGAGI (reference sequence). The V segment lost 4 bases and the J segment 3 bases; nucleotides outside the gene matches: 6. The CDR3 DNA sequence: TGTGCCAGCAGTTGCTTCCGGACAGGCTACGAGCAGTACTTC. It yields the protein CASSCFRTGYEQYF.

The J gene is TRBJ1-4, the V gene TRBV6-6; D possibly corresponds to TRBD1 (5 bases). The CDR3 sequence is 12 residues long. Trimming cost V 4 bases and J 8 bases, with 8 bases left between them. The germline CDR1 and CDR2 sequences are MNHNY and SVGAGI (reference sequence). CDR3 sequence (DNA): TGTGCCAGCAGTTGGGACGGGGAAAAACTGTTTTTT. Its translation: CASSWDGEKLFF.

The CDR3 protein is CASSPGPGSEAFF. The CDR3 DNA reads as TGTGCCAGCAGCCCGGGACCTGGTAGTGAAGCTTTCTTT. J is TRBJ1-1 and V is TRBV7-3, with D perhaps TRBD1 (5 bases). Trimming left V 5 bases short and J 7 bases short, with 14 bases between. The CDR3 is 13 residues long. The germline CDR1 and CDR2 sequences are SGHTA and FQGTGA.

The genes are TRBV27 and TRBJ2-5; 11 nucleotides match TRBD2. The last part of the DNA fits TRBJ2-1 better; the J call may be wrong. There are 16 residues in the CDR3. Germline V gene lookup returns CDR1 MNHEY and CDR2 SMNVEV (reference sequence). The CDR3 region has the DNA TGTGCCAGCAGCCCGATCTATAGCGGGGGGGTTCTTGAGCAGTTCTTC. It specifies CASSPIYSGGVLEQFF.

The chain combines TRBV21-1 with TRBJ2-4. TRBV21-1 is designated a pseudogene. The CDR3 sequence is 19 residues long. CDR3: CASSKDAGHYLIAKNIQYF. DNA of the CDR3: TGTGCCAGCAGCAAAGACGCCGGCCACTACCTTATAGCCAAAAACATTCAGTACTTC.

The rearrangement joins TRBV9 to TRBJ2-5, with 9 positions matching TRBD1. Near its end, the DNA agrees better with TRBJ2-1, so the J call may be wrong. The CDR3 is made up of 14 amino acids. Germline values: CDR1 SGDLS, CDR2 YYNGEE. CDR3 DNA: TGTGCCAGCAGCGCCGGACAGGGGAAGAATGAGCAGTTCTTC. Protein sequence: CASSAGQGKNEQFF.

The chain couples TRBV24-1 to TRBJ2-4; the match to TRBD2 covers 8 bases. V shed 2 bases and J 5 bases; nucleotides not matched to a gene: 7. Germline V gives CDR1 KGHDR, CDR2 SFDVKD. CDR3 size: 16 residues. CDR3 sequence: CATSDSRLASENIQYF. The CDR3 nucleotides read TGTGCCACCAGTGATTCTCGACTAGCGTCAGAAAACATTCAGTACTTC.

The chain links TRBV29-1 to TRBJ2-3; D unresolved. Germline values: CDR1 SQVTM, CDR2 ANQGSEA. The V end lost 3 bases, the J end lost 1 base, and 8 bases lay between the germline ends. The CDR3 contains 13 residues. CDR3 sequence: CSVDAARTDTQYF. The CDR3 DNA follows: TGCAGCGTTGATGCGGCTCGCACAGATACGCAGTATTTT.

This clonotype was observed a handful of times. The V and J genes are TRBV5-1 and TRBJ2-5, with D possibly called TRBD1 or TRBD2 (5 bases each). V lost 0 bases and J 2 bases, leaving 17 bases between the germline ends. Germline-derived CDR1 and CDR2 are SGHRS and YFSETQ. There are 17 residues in the CDR3. CDR3 sequence reads: CASSLALGTSKQETQYF. The CDR3 region has the DNA TGCGCCAGCAGCTTGGCCCTGGGGACCAGCAAGCAAGAGACCCAGTACTTC.

The CDR3 reads CSASAGSYEQYF. CDR3 sequence (DNA): TGCAGTGCTAGTGCAGGATCCTACGAGCAGTACTTC. The genes are TRBV20-1 and TRBJ2-7, with D uncertain. Trimming stripped 3 bases from V and 1 base from J, with 7 bases between. The CDR3 spans 12 residues. From germline, CDR1 is DFQATT and CDR2 SNEGSKA (reference sequence).

This clonotype was detected many times. The V call is TRBV2, the J call TRBJ2-5; no clear D. Germline V gene sequence: CDR1 SNHLY, CDR2 FYNNEI. The CDR3 covers 12 residues. V dropped 2 bases and J dropped 4 bases, with 5 bases sitting between them. The CDR3 loop reads CASSELSETQYF. The CDR3 DNA reads as TGTGCCAGCAGTGAATTATCAGAGACCCAGTACTTC.

The genes are TRBV12-3 or TRBV12-4 and TRBJ2-7; D call uncertain. V was cut by 4 bases and J by 1 base, with 23 bases left in between. The length of the CDR3 is 18 residues. CDR3 sequence reads: CASSSQSPAGRRSYEQYF. CDR3 DNA: TGTGCCAGCAGTTCCCAAAGTCCCGCCGGGCGAAGGTCCTACGAGCAGTACTTC.

The V call is TRBV7-8, the J call TRBJ2-7; the match to TRBD1 covers 9 bases. With the DNA end fitting TRBJ2-5 better, the J assignment may be wrong. CDR1 SGHVS and CDR2 FQNEAQ come from the germline V gene. The CDR3 runs 16 residues. The CDR3 DNA sequence: TGTGCCAGCAGTTTTGGGGGACAGGGTCGGGGAGAGACCCAGTACTTC. Translating gives CASSFGGQGRGETQYF.

The chain employs TRBV5-1 and TRBJ2-7; D gene uncertain. This CDR3 comprises 13 residues. Germline V gene data show CDR1 as SGHRS and CDR2 as YFSETQ. V was cut by 1 base and J by 5 bases, with 10 bases left in between. The chain's CDR3 is CASSLTARDEQYF. As DNA, the CDR3 is TGCGCCAGCAGCTTGACAGCTCGGGACGAGCAGTACTTC.

This chain links TRBV6-5 with TRBJ1-4; a possible D gene is TRBD1 (6 bases). Per the germline V gene, CDR1 is MNHEY and CDR2 is SVGAGI. Between the trimmed V and J ends, which lost 6 bases and 8 bases, there was a span of 19 bases. This CDR3 region has 15 residues. The CDR3 DNA sequence: TGTGCCAGCAGGGGACCCTCAGGGGAGGGGGAAAAACTGTTTTTT. It translates to CASRGPSGEGEKLFF.

This clonotype was observed a few times. The gene calls are TRBV20-1 and TRBJ2-1; D gene ambiguous. The CDR3 has 13 amino acids. Germline V lookup: CDR1 DFQATT, CDR2 SNEGSKA (reference sequence). Trimming took 6 bases from V and 7 from J, leaving 16 bases between them. In DNA form, the CDR3 reads TGCAGTGCAACTACTAACTTGATGAATGAGCAGTTCTTC. Amino acids: CSATTNLMNEQFF.

Turning to this clonotype: With a much larger clone just one base away, this may be a read error. V gene TRBV7-2 combines with J gene TRBJ2-3, with D perhaps matching TRBD1 or TRBD2 (5 bases each). V was trimmed by 6 bases and J by 1 base, leaving 5 bases between them. The germline gives CDR1 SGHTA, CDR2 FQGNSA. The CDR3 extends over 12 amino acids. The CDR3 DNA is TGTGCCAGCAGGGGGGGCACAGATACGCAGTATTTT. Protein product: CASRGGTDTQYF. The full variable domain, rest sourced from reference TRBV7-2 and TRBJ2-3, is GAGVSQSPSNKVTEKGKDVELRCDPISGHTALYWYRQSLGQGLEFLIYFQGNSAPDKSGLPSDRFSAERTGGSVSTLTIQRTQQEDSAVYLCASRGGTDTQYFGPGTRLTVL.

This clonotype has a handful of counts. This chain uses TRBV7-2 with TRBJ1-1, with D unclear. V gave up 4 bases and J gave up 9 bases, with 15 bases separating them. CDR1 is SGHTA, CDR2 FQGNSA, per germline. CDR3 length equals 13 residues. CDR3 amino acids: CASSSPWIIQAFF. The CDR3 DNA reads as TGTGCCAGCAGCTCTCCCTGGATCATACAAGCTTTCTTT.